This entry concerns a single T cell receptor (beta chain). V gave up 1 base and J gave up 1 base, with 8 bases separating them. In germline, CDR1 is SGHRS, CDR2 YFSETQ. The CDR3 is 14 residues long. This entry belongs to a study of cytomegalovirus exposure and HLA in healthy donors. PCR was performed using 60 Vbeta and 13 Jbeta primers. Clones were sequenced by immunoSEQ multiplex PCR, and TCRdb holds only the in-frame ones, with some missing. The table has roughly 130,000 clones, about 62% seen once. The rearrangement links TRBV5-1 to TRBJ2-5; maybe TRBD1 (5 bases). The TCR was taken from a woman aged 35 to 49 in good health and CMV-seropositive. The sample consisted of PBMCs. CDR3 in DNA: TGCGCCAGCAGCTTGCGGACATCCCAAGAGACCCAGTACTTC. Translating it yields CASSLRTSQETQYF.